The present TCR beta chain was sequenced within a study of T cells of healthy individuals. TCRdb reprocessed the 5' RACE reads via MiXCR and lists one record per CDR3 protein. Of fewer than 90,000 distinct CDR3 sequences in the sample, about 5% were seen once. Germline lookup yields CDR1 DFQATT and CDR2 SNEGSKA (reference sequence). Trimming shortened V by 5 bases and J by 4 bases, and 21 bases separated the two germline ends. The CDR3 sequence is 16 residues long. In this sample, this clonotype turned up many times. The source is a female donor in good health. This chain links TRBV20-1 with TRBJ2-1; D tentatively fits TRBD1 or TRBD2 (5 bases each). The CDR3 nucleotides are TGCAGTGCTTTTTCCTCCATTTCGAGGGGTTACAATGAGCAGTTCTTC. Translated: CSAFSSISRGYNEQFF.